Detailed here is one TCR beta chain. This entry comes from a study of cytomegalovirus exposure and HLA in healthy donors. The germline V gene encodes CDR1 SGHDT and CDR2 YYEEEE. This CDR3 has 13 residues. Trimming at V came to 4 bases and at J to 4 bases, leaving 2 bases not matched to a gene. 60 Vbeta and 13 Jbeta primers were used in PCR. Assay: immunoSEQ multiplex PCR; the TCRdb copy retains only in-frame clones and omits some. The sample has some 66,000 clones, 65% to 85% seen once. This sequence originates from a woman aged 30 to 39 in good health and CMV-seronegative. Material: PBMCs. The chain recombines TRBV5-6 with TRBJ1-2; 9 bases fit TRBD1. CDR3 bases: TGTGCCAGCAGCGGGGGACAGGGCTATGGCTACACCTTC. Translating gives CASSGGQGYGYTF.